A selection of T cell receptor beta chains follows, all from one sample in a study of blood T cell repertoires in COVID-19. Repertoires were generated with immunoSEQ multiplex PCR, while TCRdb's copy carries only in-frame clones and drops some. Among 190,000 or so clones listed, about nine tenths were seen once. The source material was peripheral blood. The receptors were sampled from a woman in her twenties or thirties with acute or convalescent COVID-19. Both conserved end residues are part of each CDR3. The order of the fields is CDR3 length, J gene, V gene, D gene, clone size, CDR3 DNA, CDR3 protein. D genes are given only for firm matches. Some rows mark clone size as missing; the rest say once, few, many or name a class of expanded clone.

15 TRBJ2-5 TRBV7-9 TRBD1 NA TGTGCCAGCAGAGAACCGGGACAGGGCTTTGAGACCCAGTACTTC CASREPGQGFETQYF
17 TRBJ1-5 TRBV19 NA NA TGTGCCAGTAGTATAGATCCACCAGGGCCCAGTAATCAGCCCCAGCATTTT CASSIDPPGPSNQPQHF
14 TRBJ1-3 TRBV3-1/TRBV3-2 NA NA TGTGCCAGCAGCCAAGAGGGGCAGGGAAACACCATATATTTT CASSQEGQGNTIYF
13 TRBJ2-4 TRBV28 NA once TGTGCCAGCAGAGAAGCGGGTAGAAACATTCAGTACTTC CASREAGRNIQYF
13 TRBJ2-3 TRBV7-2 NA NA TGTGCCAGCGATCGAAGTCCCACGGGTACGCAGTATTTT CASDRSPTGTQYF
16 TRBJ2-1 TRBV5-1 TRBD2 once TGCGCCAGCAGGGGGACTAGCGGGAGATCCTACAATGAGCAGTTCTTC CASRGTSGRSYNEQFF
16 TRBJ2-1 TRBV28 NA few TGTGCCAGCAGCCCCCCCGTTGGGCGAGTCTACAATGAGCAGTTCTTC CASSPPVGRVYNEQFF
14 TRBJ2-7 TRBV6-5 TRBD2 NA TGTGCCAGCAAACTACTAGCGGGAGTGTACGAGCAGTACTTC CASKLLAGVYEQYF
17 TRBJ1-5 TRBV27 TRBD1 once TGTGCCAGCAGGGAGGGGGCAACCCTGTATAGCAATCAGCCCCAGCATTTT CASREGATLYSNQPQHF
18 TRBJ2-1 TRBV19 TRBD1 NA TGTGCCAGTAGTTCTGTGACAGGGGGCCGAGGCTCCTACAATGAGCAGTTCTTC CASSSVTGGRGSYNEQFF
11 TRBJ2-1 TRBV7-9 NA few TGTGCCAGCAGCTTAATCGATGAGCAGTTCTTC CASSLIDEQFF
12 TRBJ2-1 TRBV29-1 TRBD2 few TGCAGCGTAATAGCGGGAGGTAATGAGCAGTTCTTC CSVIAGGNEQFF
15 TRBJ1-6 TRBV4-1 TRBD1 NA TGCGCCAGCAGCCAAGACAGCCGACAGGGATCACCCCTCCACTTT CASSQDSRQGSPLHF
15 TRBJ2-5 TRBV5-1 TRBD1 NA TGCGCCAGCAGCTCAACCGGGACAGGGGAAGAGACCCAGTACTTC CASSSTGTGEETQYF
17 TRBJ1-1 TRBV19 NA NA TGTGCCAGTAGTATAGGAGGGATGGTCCCAGGGAACACTGAAGCTTTCTTT CASSIGGMVPGNTEAFF
14 TRBJ2-4 TRBV30 TRBD1 NA TGTGCCTGGAGTGTTTGGGACAGAATAAACATTCAGTACTTC CAWSVWDRINIQYF
12 TRBJ2-5 TRBV3-1/TRBV3-2 NA NA TGTGCCAGCAGCGTCCCGGAAGAGACCCAGTACTTC CASSVPEETQYF
12 TRBJ2-2 TRBV6-5 NA NA TGTGCCAGCAGTTACGAGGCCGGGGAGCTGTTTTTT CASSYEAGELFF
13 TRBJ1-1 TRBV30 NA NA TGTGCCTGGTCCGGGGGACGGGGCTGGGGGGCTTTCTTT CAWSGGRGWGAFF
15 TRBJ1-2 TRBV5-4 NA NA TGTGCCAGCAGCTGGGCGGGGGGCTTGGACTATGGCTACACCTTC CASSWAGGLDYGYTF
14 TRBJ1-6 TRBV5-1 NA NA TGCGCCAGCAGCAGCGGACGATTGGATTCACCCCTCCACTTT CASSSGRLDSPLHF
16 TRBJ2-3 TRBV5-4 NA NA TGTGCCAGCAATCGGGCGGGACCGTCTAGCACAGATACGCAGTATTTT CASNRAGPSSTDTQYF
11 TRBJ2-7 TRBV19 NA NA TGTGCCAGTGGGGCCATCGCCGAGCAGTACTTC CASGAIAEQYF
13 TRBJ2-7 TRBV2 NA few TGTGCCAGCCGGCGAAGGAGCTCCTACGAGCAGTACTTC CASRRRSSYEQYF
13 TRBJ1-1 TRBV11-2 NA NA TGTGCCAGCAGCTTAGTCAGGAACACTGAAGCTTTCTTT CASSLVRNTEAFF